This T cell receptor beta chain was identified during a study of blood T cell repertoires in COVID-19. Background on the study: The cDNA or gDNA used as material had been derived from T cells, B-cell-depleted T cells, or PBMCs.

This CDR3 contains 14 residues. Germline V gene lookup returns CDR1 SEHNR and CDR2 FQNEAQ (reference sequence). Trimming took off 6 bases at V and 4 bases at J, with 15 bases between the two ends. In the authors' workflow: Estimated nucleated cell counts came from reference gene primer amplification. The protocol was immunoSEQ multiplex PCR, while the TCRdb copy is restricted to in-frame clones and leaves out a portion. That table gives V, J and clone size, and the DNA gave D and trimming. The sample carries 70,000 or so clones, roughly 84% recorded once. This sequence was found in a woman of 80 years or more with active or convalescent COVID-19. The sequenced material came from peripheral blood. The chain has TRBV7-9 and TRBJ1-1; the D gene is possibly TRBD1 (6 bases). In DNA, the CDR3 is TGTGCCAGCAGAAACGCAGGGGAAGCCACTGAAGCTTTCTTT. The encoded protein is CASRNAGEATEAFF. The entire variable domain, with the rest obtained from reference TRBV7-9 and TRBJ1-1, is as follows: DTGVSQNPRHKITKRGQNVTFRCDPISEHNRLYWYRQTLGQGPEFLTYFQNEAQLEKSRLLSDRFSAERPKGSFSTLEIQRTEQGDSAMYLCASRNAGEATEAFFGQGTRLTVV.